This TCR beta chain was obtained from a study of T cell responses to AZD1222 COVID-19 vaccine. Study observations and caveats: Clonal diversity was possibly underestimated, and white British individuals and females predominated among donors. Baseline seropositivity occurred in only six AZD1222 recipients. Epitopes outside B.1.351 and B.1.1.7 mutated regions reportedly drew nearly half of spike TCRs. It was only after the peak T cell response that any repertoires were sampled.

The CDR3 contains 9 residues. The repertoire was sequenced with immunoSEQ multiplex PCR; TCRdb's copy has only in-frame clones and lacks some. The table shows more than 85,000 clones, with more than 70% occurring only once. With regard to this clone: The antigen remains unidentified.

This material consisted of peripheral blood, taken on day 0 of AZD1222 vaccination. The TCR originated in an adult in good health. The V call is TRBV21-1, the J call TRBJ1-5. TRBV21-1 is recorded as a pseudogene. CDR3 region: CASNQPQHF. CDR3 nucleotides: TGTGCCAGCAATCAGCCCCAGCATTTT.